The 25 T cell receptor beta chains given below trace back to one sample, sequenced in a study of blood T cell repertoires in COVID-19. TCRdb keeps only in-frame clones here, not all; method: immunoSEQ multiplex PCR. Of 130,000 or so clones in the sample, roughly 88% were seen once. Sample: peripheral blood. The receptor source for this set is a woman aged 55 to 70 with acute or convalescent COVID-19.

The genes are TRBV9 and TRBJ1-1, with TRBD1 matching 8 bases. Per germline, CDR1 SGDLS and CDR2 YYNGEE. The junction had 6 bases not matched to a gene; V was cut back by 0 bases and J by 5 bases. CDR3 length equals 15 residues. As DNA, the CDR3 is TGTGCCAGCAGCGTAGACGGACAGGGTCGGACTGAAGCTTTCTTT. Translated, it gives CASSVDGQGRTEAFF.

This clone was observed a few times. The gene calls are TRBV24-1 and TRBJ2-2, with D possibly being TRBD2 (5 bases). V was cut by 4 bases and J by 4 bases, with 15 bases left in between. The CDR3 totals 16 residues. Germline V CDR1 and CDR2: KGHDR, SFDVKD. The CDR3: CATSDPEGSFTGELFF. The CDR3 DNA sequence: TGTGCCACCAGTGACCCTGAGGGCAGCTTCACCGGGGAGCTGTTTTTT.

The CDR3 is CASSDNPGTDTQYF. The CDR3 DNA sequence: TGTGCCAGCAGTGACAATCCGGGGACAGATACGCAGTATTTT. The genes are TRBV2 and TRBJ2-3; TRBD2 is a possible D gene (5 bases). V gave up 3 bases and J gave up 3 bases, with 10 bases separating them. The germline V gene has CDR1 SNHLY and CDR2 FYNNEI. The CDR3 has 14 residues.

This clone was recorded only once. The V call is TRBV7-2, the J call TRBJ2-3; D gene unclear. This CDR3 spans 14 amino acids. V was clipped by 1 base and J by 4 bases, with 9 bases between them. CDR1 SGHTA and CDR2 FQGNSA come from the germline V gene. The chain's CDR3 is CASSLVGSADTQYF. CDR3 nucleotides: TGTGCCAGCAGCTTAGTTGGTTCGGCAGATACGCAGTATTTT.

The V and J genes are TRBV3-1 (or the pseudogene TRBV3-2) and TRBJ1-2; unclear D gene. Looked up from germline, CDR1 is LGHDT and CDR2 is YNNKEL (reference sequence). Trimming removed 1 base at V and 7 bases at J, with 16 bases between. This CDR3 spans 15 amino acids. CDR3: CASSQVTGESGGYTF. In DNA, the CDR3 is TGTGCCAGCAGCCAAGTAACCGGGGAGTCGGGTGGCTACACCTTC.

This rearrangement joins TRBV25-1 to TRBJ1-1; TRBD1 matches at 7 bases. The V segment lost 8 bases and the J segment 4 bases; nucleotides outside the gene matches: 10. The CDR3 runs 14 residues. Looked up from germline, CDR1 is MGHDK and CDR2 is SYGVNS. The CDR3 sequence: CASGRTGLATEAFF. CDR3 nucleotides: TGTGCCAGCGGGAGGACAGGCTTGGCCACTGAAGCTTTCTTT.

The V and J genes are TRBV6-1 and TRBJ2-7; possible D gene TRBD1, 5 bases. Trimming cost V 3 bases and J 6 bases, with 15 bases left between them. This CDR3 contains 14 residues. CDR1 is MNHNS and CDR2 is SASEGT in the germline V gene. CDR3 coding DNA: TGTGCCAGCAGTGAGGCAAGACAGTGGTCCGAGCAGTACTTC. It codes for CASSEARQWSEQYF.

The chain employs TRBV6-5 and TRBJ2-7, with a weak D call TRBD1 (5 bases). This CDR3 has 12 residues. Trimming took off 5 bases at V and 4 bases at J, with 9 bases between the two ends. CDR1 MNHEY and CDR2 SVGAGI come from the germline V gene. Here the CDR3 DNA reads TGTGCCAGCAGTCGAAGGGGATACGAGCAGTACTTC. This sequence encodes CASSRRGYEQYF.

The V and J genes are TRBV28 and TRBJ1-1; possibly TRBD1 for D (6 bases). From germline, CDR1 is MDHEN and CDR2 SYDVKM. This CDR3 comprises 13 residues. The V and J ends lost 9 bases and 1 base respectively, with 12 bases between them. DNA for the CDR3: TGTGCCAGTGCAGAACAGGGGAACACTGAAGCTTTCTTT. It codes for CASAEQGNTEAFF.

The chain employs TRBV7-3 and TRBJ2-1; D is perhaps TRBD2 (6 bases). The CDR3 is 13 amino acids. Germline lookup yields CDR1 SGHTA and CDR2 FQGTGA. V lost 5 bases, J lost 9 bases, and 14 bases lay in between. The CDR3 region is CASSRGGVTEQFF. The CDR3 region has the DNA TGTGCCAGCAGCCGCGGAGGGGTTACTGAGCAGTTCTTC.

The chain combines TRBV10-3 with TRBJ1-1; no definite D call. CDR1 and CDR2 (germline): ENHRY, SYGVKD. With 4 bases removed from V and 5 bases from J, the gap between germline ends came to 14 bases. The CDR3 is made up of 14 amino acids. CDR3 amino acids: CAISVNTVPTEAFF. The CDR3 DNA sequence: TGTGCCATCAGTGTAAACACAGTTCCGACTGAAGCTTTCTTT.

The chain carries TRBV2 and TRBJ1-5; a possible D gene is TRBD1 (6 bases). The germline V and J ends were trimmed by 7 bases and 2 bases, with 12 bases remaining between them. The germline CDR1 and CDR2 sequences are SNHLY and FYNNEI. The CDR3 sequence is 14 residues long. CDR3 in amino acids: CASNKGVGNQPQHF. In DNA, the CDR3 is TGTGCCAGCAATAAGGGGGTAGGCAATCAGCCCCAGCATTTT. Supplemented by reference TRBV2 and TRBJ1-5, the full variable domain reads EPEVTQTPSHQVTQMGQEVILRCVPISNHLYFYWYRQILGQKVEFLVSFYNNEISEKSEIFDDQFSVERPDGSNFTLKIRSTKLEDSAMYFCASNKGVGNQPQHFGDGTRLSIL.

A single count supports this clone. The V gene is TRBV7-9, the J gene TRBJ2-5, with 10 bases that match TRBD1. V lost 3 bases and J lost 5; bases outside the gene matches: 9. CDR1 is SEHNR and CDR2 is FQNEAQ in the germline V gene (reference sequence). The CDR3 consists of 16 residues. CDR3 region: CASSFDRGLRRETQYF. Written as DNA, the CDR3 is TGTGCCAGCAGCTTCGACAGGGGGCTAAGGAGGGAGACCCAGTACTTC. The variable domain in full, with the rest retrieved from reference TRBV7-9 and TRBJ2-5, is DTGVSQNPRHKITKRGQNVTFRCDPISEHNRLYWYRQTLGQGPEFLTYFQNEAQLEKSRLLSDRFSAERPKGSFSTLEIQRTEQGDSAMYLCASSFDRGLRRETQYFGPGTRLLVL.

This chain links TRBV19 with TRBJ2-6, with D perhaps TRBD2 (5 bases). The V gene lost 6 bases and the J gene lost 0 bases, with 9 bases spanning the gap. Germline loops: CDR1 LNHDA, CDR2 SQIVND (reference sequence). The CDR3 covers 15 residues. The CDR3 is CASSIGVSGANVLTF. The CDR3 DNA reads TGTGCCAGTAGCATCGGGGTCTCTGGGGCCAACGTCCTGACTTTC.

The chain has TRBV15 and TRBJ1-1; D uncertain. Trimming left V 4 bases short and J 1 base short, with 16 bases between. The CDR3 is made up of 16 amino acids. CDR1 is LNHNV and CDR2 is YYDKDF in the germline V gene (reference sequence). CDR3 amino acids: CATSTEGVWQNTEAFF. The CDR3 DNA is TGTGCCACCAGCACGGAGGGTGTGTGGCAGAACACTGAAGCTTTCTTT.

V gene TRBV18 combines with J gene TRBJ2-3; 10 bases line up with TRBD2. The CDR3 is 17 residues long. Germline V gives CDR1 KGHSH, CDR2 LQKENI. Trimming took 0 bases from V and 5 from J; bases not matched to a gene: 8. Written as DNA, the CDR3 is TGTGCCAGCTCACCACCGAGCGGGGGGGCCCGTAAAGATACGCAGTATTTT. The encoded protein is CASSPPSGGARKDTQYF.

Here the CDR3 reads CAWSASRYEQYF. The CDR3 DNA reads as TGTGCCTGGAGCGCTAGTCGTTACGAGCAGTACTTC. The genes are TRBV30 and TRBJ2-7; no clear D gene. V lost 3 bases and J lost 4, with 10 bases in between. The CDR3 is made up of 12 amino acids. Germline CDR1 and CDR2: GTSNPN and SVGIG (reference sequence). Full variable domain (missing parts from reference TRBV30 and TRBJ2-7): SQTIHQWPATLVQPVGSPLSLECTVEGTSNPNLYWYRQAAGRGLQLLFYSVGIGQISSEVPQNLSASRPQDRQFILSSKKLLLSDSGFYLCAWSASRYEQYFGPGTRLTVT.

This clone is a singleton in its sample. CDR3 loop: CASSTKQGSQLFF. The CDR3 DNA sequence: TGTGCCAGCAGTACGAAACAGGGTTCTCAACTGTTTTTT. V and J are TRBV27 and TRBJ2-2; perhaps TRBD1 as D (6 bases). The V end lost 5 bases, the J end lost 14 bases, and 18 bases lay between the germline ends. The CDR3 length is 13 residues. Germline values: CDR1 MNHEY, CDR2 SMNVEV (reference sequence).

The chain carries TRBV7-9 and TRBJ2-6, with 13 positions matching TRBD2. V lost 5 bases to trimming and J lost 4 bases; unmatched junction nucleotides: 11. The germline V gene has CDR1 SEHNR and CDR2 FQNEAQ (reference sequence). The CDR3 is made up of 19 amino acids. The CDR3: CASSRKLAGGLPGANVLTF. DNA for the CDR3: TGTGCCAGCAGCCGGAAACTAGCGGGGGGGCTCCCAGGGGCCAACGTCCTGACTTTC. Together with reference TRBV7-9 and TRBJ2-6, the CDR3 gives the full variable domain: DTGVSQNPRHKITKRGQNVTFRCDPISEHNRLYWYRQTLGQGPEFLTYFQNEAQLEKSRLLSDRFSAERPKGSFSTLEIQRTEQGDSAMYLCASSRKLAGGLPGANVLTFGAGSRLTVL.

This clone was counted a single time. The rearrangement links TRBV20-1 to TRBJ2-3; 7 bases match TRBD1. CDR3 size: 14 residues. Germline-derived CDR1 and CDR2 are DFQATT and SNEGSKA (reference sequence). V dropped 3 bases and J dropped 3; count of bases not matched to a gene: 6. CDR3: CSASPNRGTDTQYF. The CDR3 nucleotides are TGCAGTGCTAGTCCGAACAGGGGTACAGATACGCAGTATTTT.

The chain employs TRBV28 and TRBJ1-2; D ambiguous. The germline V gene has CDR1 MDHEN and CDR2 SYDVKM. The ends were cut back, 8 bases at V and 2 bases at J, with 15 bases in the middle. The CDR3 totals 14 residues. This CDR3 is CASQLPIPNYGYTF. CDR3 sequence (DNA): TGTGCCAGCCAACTCCCCATACCCAACTATGGCTACACCTTC.

This clone was detected once. The chain has TRBV29-1 and TRBJ2-2; D is perhaps TRBD1 (6 bases). Looked up from germline, CDR1 is SQVTM and CDR2 is ANQGSEA. Trimming shortened V by 7 bases and J by 7 bases, and 19 bases separated the two germline ends. This CDR3 spans 14 amino acids. The CDR3 DNA reads TGCAGCGGCTTAAAGGGTCAACAGGGCGGGGAGCTGTTTTTT. It yields the protein CSGLKGQQGGELFF.

The V and J genes are TRBV4-2 and TRBJ1-2; 9 positions agree with TRBD1. In germline, CDR1 is LGHNA, CDR2 YNFKEQ. V was clipped by 0 bases and J by 3 bases; unmatched bases: 2. The CDR3 runs to 15 residues. The CDR3 bases are TGTGCCAGCAGCCAAGATTGGACAGGGGACTATGGCTACACCTTC. It specifies CASSQDWTGDYGYTF.

The rearrangement links TRBV5-1 to TRBJ1-2, with D possibly being TRBD1 (5 bases). From germline, CDR1 is SGHRS and CDR2 YFSETQ. The CDR3 covers 15 residues. Trimming removed 0 bases at V and 1 base at J, with 10 bases between. The CDR3 coding sequence is TGCGCCAGCAGCTTGGGCAGGGTAAATAACTATGGCTACACCTTC. Its translation is CASSLGRVNNYGYTF.

The V and J genes are TRBV28 and TRBJ2-1; 7 positions agree with TRBD1. The V gene end was trimmed by 2 bases and the J gene end by 12 bases; junction bases not matched to a gene: 19. CDR3 length: 17 amino acids. In germline, CDR1 is MDHEN, CDR2 SYDVKM. The CDR3 region has the DNA TGTGCCAGCAGTTTACTATCCTTCAGGACAGGCACTGACGGGCAGTTCTTC. It is translated as CASSLLSFRTGTDGQFF. Variable domain in full (rest from reference TRBV28 and TRBJ2-1): DVKVTQSSRYLVKRTGEKVFLECVQDMDHENMFWYRQDPGLGLRLIYFSYDVKMKEKGDIPEGYSVSREKKERFSLILESASTNQTSMYLCASSLLSFRTGTDGQFFGPGTRLTVL.